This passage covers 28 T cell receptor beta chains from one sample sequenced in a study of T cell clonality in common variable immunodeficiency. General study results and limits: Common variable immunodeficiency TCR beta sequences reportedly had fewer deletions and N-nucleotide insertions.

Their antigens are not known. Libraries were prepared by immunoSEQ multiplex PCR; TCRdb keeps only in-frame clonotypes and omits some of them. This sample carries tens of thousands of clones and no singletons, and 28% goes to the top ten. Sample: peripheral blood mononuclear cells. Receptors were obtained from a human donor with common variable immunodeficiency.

The covered CDR3 bases are TGCAGCGTTGAAGGCAGGGGGGACTATGGC. This translates into CSVEGRGDYG. The whole CDR3 reads CSVEGRGDYGYTF. The chain employs TRBV29-1 and TRBJ1-2, with 7 nucleotides matching TRBD1. The CDR3 goes on 3 residues after the read ends, and that part is filled in from the germline J gene. The ends lost 1 base at V and 3 bases at J; junction bases unmatched: 2. There are 13 residues in the CDR3. The germline CDR1 and CDR2 sequences are SQVTM and ANQGSEA.

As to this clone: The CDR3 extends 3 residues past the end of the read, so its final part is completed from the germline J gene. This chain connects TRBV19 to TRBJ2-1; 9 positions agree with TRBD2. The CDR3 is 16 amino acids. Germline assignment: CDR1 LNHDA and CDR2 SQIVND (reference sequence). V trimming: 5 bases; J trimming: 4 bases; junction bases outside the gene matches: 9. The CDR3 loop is CASSLAGGPQYNEQFF. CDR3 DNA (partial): TGTGCCAGTAGTTTGGCGGGAGGGCCACAGTACAATGAG.

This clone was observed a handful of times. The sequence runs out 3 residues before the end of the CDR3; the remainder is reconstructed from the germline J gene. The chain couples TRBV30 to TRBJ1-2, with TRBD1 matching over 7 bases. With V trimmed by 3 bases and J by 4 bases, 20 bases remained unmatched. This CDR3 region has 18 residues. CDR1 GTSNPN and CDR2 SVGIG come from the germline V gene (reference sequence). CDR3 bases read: TGTGCCTGGAGGACGTCGGGTTCAGGGGGTTTCTTGGGCTATGGC. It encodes CAWRTSGSGGFLGYG. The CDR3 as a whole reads CAWRTSGSGGFLGYGYTF.

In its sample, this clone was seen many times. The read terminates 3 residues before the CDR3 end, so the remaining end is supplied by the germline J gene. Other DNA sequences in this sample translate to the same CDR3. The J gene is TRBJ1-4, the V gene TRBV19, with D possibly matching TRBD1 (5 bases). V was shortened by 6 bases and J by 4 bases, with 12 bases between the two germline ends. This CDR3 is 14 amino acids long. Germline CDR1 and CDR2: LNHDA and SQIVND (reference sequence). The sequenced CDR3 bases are TGTGCCAGTAGCGACAGAGCGGGTAATGAAAAA. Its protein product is CASSDRAGNEK. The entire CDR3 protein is CASSDRAGNEKLFF. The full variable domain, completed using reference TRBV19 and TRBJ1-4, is DGGITQSPKYLFRKEGQNVTLSCEQNLNHDAMYWYRQDPGQGLRLIYYSQIVNDFQKGDIAEGYSVSREKKESFPLTVTSAQKNPTAFYLCASSDRAGNEKLFFGSGTQLSVL.

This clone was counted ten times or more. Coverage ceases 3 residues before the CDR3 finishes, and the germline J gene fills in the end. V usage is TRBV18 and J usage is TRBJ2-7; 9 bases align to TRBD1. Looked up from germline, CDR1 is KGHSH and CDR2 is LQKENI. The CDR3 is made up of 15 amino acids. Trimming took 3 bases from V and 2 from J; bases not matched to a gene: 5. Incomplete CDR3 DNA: TGTGCCAGCTCACCCGGGACAGGGCGGGCCTACGAG. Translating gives CASSPGTGRAYE. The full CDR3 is CASSPGTGRAYEQYF. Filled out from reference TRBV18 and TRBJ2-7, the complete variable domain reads NAGVMQNPRHLVRRRGQEARLRCSPMKGHSHVYWYRQLPEEGLKFMVYLQKENIIDESGMPKERFSAEFPKEGPSILRIQQVVRGDSAAYFCASSPGTGRAYEQYFGPGTRLTVT.

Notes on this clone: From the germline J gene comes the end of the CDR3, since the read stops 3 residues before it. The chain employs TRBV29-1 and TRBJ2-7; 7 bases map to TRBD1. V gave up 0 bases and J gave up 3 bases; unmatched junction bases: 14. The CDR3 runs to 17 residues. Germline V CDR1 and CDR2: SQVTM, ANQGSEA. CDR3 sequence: CSVEDVYPRDSDYEQYF. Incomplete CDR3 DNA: TGCAGCGTTGAAGATGTTTATCCACGGGACAGTGACTACGAG.

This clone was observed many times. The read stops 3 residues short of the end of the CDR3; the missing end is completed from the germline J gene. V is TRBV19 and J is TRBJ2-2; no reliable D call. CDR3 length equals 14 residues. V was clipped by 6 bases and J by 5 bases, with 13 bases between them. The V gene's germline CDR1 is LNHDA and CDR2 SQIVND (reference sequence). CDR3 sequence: CASSQPLRTGELFF. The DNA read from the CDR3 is TGTGCCAGTAGCCAACCCCTCAGAACCGGGGAG.

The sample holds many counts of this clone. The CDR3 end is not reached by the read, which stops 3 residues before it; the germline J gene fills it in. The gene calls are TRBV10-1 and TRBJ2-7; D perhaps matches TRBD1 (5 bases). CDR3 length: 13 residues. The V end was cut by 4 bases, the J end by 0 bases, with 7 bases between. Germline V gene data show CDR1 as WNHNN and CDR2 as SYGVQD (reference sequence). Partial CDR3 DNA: TGCGCCAGCAGTGGGACACTCTCCTACGAG. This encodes CASSGTLSYE. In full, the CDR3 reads CASSGTLSYEQYF.

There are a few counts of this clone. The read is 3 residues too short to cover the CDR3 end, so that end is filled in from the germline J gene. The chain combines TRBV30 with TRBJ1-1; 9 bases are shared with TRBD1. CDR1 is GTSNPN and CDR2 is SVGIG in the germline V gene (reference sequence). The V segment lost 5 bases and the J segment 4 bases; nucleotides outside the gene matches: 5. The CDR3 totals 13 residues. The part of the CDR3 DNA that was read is TGTGCCTGGTTTACAGGGGGCGGCACTGAA. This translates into CAWFTGGGTE. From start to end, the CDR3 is CAWFTGGGTEAFF.

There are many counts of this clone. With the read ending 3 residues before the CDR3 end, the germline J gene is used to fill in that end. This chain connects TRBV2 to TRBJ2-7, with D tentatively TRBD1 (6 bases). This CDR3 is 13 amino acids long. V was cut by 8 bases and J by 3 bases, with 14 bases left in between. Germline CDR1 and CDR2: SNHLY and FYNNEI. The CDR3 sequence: CASVGAQYYEQYF. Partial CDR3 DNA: TGTGCCAGCGTGGGGGCGCAGTACTACGAG.

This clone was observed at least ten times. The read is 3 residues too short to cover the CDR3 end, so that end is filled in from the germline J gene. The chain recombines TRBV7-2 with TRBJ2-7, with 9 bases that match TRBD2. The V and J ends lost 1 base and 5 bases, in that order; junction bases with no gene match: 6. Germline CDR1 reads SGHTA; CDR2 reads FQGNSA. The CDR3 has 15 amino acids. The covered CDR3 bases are TGTGCCAGCAGCTTAGTGTTAGCGGGAGACCACGAG. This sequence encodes CASSLVLAGDHE. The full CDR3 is CASSLVLAGDHEQYF.

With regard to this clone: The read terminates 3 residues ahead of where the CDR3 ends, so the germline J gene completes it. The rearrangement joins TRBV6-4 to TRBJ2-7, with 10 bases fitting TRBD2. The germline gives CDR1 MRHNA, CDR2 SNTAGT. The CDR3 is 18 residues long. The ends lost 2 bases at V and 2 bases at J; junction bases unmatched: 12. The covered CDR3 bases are TGTGCCAGCAGTGACAGAGAGGGACTAGCGCTTCCCACCTACGAG. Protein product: CASSDREGLALPTYE. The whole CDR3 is CASSDREGLALPTYEQYF.

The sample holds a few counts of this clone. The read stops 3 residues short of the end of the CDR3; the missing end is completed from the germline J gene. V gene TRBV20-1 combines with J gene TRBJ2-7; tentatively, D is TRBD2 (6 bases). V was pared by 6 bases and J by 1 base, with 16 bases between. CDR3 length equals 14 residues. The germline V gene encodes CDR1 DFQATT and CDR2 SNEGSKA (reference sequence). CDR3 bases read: TGCAGTGCCGCTAGCGCCGCCTTTTCCTACGAG. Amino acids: CSAASAAFSYE. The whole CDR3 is CSAASAAFSYEQYF.

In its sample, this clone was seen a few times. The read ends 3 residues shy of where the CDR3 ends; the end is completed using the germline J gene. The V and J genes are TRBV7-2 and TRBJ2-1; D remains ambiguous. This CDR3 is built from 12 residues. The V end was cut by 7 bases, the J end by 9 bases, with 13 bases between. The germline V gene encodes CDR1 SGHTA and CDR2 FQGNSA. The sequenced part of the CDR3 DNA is TGTGCCAGCACCGCCGGTGCCGGTGAG. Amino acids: CASTAGAGE. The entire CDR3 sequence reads CASTAGAGEQFF.

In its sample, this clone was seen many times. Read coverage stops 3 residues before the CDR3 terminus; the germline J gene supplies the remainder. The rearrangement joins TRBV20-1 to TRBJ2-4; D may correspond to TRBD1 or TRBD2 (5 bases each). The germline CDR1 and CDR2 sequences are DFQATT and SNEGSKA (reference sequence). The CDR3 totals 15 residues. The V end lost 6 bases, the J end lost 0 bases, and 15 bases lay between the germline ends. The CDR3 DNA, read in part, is TGCAGTGCCAAATCGCCAGGGAGAGCCAAAAACATT. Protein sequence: CSAKSPGRAKNI. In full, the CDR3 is CSAKSPGRAKNIQYF.

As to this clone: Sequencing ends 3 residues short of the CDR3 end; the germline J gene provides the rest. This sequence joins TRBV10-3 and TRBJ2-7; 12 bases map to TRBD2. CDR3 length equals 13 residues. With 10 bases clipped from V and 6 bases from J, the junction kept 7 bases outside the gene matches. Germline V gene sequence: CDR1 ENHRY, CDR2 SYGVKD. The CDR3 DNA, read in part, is TGTGCCACCTCCGGACTAGCGGGATCCGAG. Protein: CATSGLAGSE. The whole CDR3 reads CATSGLAGSEQYF.

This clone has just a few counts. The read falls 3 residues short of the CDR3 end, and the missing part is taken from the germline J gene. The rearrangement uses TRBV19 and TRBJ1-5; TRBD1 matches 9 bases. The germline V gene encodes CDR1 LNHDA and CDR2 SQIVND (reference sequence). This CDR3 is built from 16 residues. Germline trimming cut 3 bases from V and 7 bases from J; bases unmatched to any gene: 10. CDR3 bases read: TGTGCCAGTAGTATTTACAGGGGGCCAGTAAAGCAGCCC. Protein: CASSIYRGPVKQP. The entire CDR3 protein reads CASSIYRGPVKQPQHF.

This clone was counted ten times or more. The DNA read from the CDR3 is TGTGCCTGGAGACAGGGGAATGAG. This codes for CAWRQGNE. The whole CDR3 is CAWRQGNEQFF. This chain connects TRBV30 to TRBJ2-1; 7 bases agree with TRBD1. The CDR3 end is not reached by the read, which stops 3 residues before it; the germline J gene fills it in. Germline V gives CDR1 GTSNPN, CDR2 SVGIG (reference sequence). This CDR3 is built from 11 residues. With 3 bases clipped from V and 7 bases from J, the junction kept 0 bases outside the gene matches.

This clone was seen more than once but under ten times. The covered CDR3 bases are TGCAGTGCTAGAGATAGATTAAGGGGTTTCGAG. It translates to CSARDRLRGFE. The full CDR3 reads CSARDRLRGFEQYF. The chain carries TRBV20-1 and TRBJ2-7; tentative D call: TRBD1 (5 bases). The read halts 3 residues ahead of the CDR3 end, with the missing end drawn from the germline J gene. V dropped 0 bases and J dropped 6 bases, with 15 bases sitting between them. This CDR3 has 14 amino acids. The germline gives CDR1 DFQATT, CDR2 SNEGSKA (reference sequence).

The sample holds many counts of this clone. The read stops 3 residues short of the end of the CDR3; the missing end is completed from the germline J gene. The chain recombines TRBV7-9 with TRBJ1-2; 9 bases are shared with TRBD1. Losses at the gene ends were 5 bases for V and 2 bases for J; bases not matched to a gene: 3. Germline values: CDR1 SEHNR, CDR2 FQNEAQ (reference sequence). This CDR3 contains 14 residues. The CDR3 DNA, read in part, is TGTGCCAGCAGCATAGACAGGGGGAACTATGGC. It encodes CASSIDRGNYG. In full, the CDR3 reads CASSIDRGNYGYTF.

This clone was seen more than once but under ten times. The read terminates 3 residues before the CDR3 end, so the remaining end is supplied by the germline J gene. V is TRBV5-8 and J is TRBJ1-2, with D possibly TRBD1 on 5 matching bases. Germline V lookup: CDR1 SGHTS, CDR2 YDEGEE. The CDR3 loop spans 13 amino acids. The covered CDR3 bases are TGTGCCAGCAGCTCCCAGGGAGTAAAAGGC. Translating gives CASSSQGVKG. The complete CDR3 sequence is CASSSQGVKGYTF.

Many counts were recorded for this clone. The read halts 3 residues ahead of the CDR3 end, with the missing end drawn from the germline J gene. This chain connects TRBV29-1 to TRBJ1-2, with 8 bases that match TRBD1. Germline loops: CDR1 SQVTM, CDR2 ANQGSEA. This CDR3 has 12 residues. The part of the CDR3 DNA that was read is TGCAGCGTTGGCCGACAGGGGCGAGGC. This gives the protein CSVGRQGRG. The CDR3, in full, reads CSVGRQGRGYTF.

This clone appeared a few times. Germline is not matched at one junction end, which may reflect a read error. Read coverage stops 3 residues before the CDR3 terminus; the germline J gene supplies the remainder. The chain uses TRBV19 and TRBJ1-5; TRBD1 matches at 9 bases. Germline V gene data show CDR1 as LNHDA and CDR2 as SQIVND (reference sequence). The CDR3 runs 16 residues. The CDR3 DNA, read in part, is TGTGCCAGCGACCCCGGGACAGGGCTTAGCAAGCAGCCC. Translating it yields CASDPGTGLSKQP. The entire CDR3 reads CASDPGTGLSKQPQHF.

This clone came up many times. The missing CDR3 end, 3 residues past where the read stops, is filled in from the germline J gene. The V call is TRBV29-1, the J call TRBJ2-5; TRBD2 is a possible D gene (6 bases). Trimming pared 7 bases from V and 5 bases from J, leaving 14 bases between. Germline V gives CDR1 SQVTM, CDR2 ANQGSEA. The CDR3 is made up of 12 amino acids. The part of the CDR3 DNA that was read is TGCAGCGCCGGGGGAACCGGGGAGACC. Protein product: CSAGGTGET. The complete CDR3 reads CSAGGTGETQYF.

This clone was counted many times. The covered CDR3 bases are TGTGCCAGCAGCTTCCAAGGCAGCGACAATGAG. Protein sequence: CASSFQGSDNE. In full, the CDR3 reads CASSFQGSDNEQFF. The chain links TRBV7-2 to TRBJ2-1; unclear D gene. From the germline J gene comes the end of the CDR3, since the read stops 3 residues before it. In germline, CDR1 is SGHTA, CDR2 FQGNSA. With 3 bases removed from V and 5 bases from J, the gap between germline ends came to 11 bases. The CDR3 has 14 amino acids.

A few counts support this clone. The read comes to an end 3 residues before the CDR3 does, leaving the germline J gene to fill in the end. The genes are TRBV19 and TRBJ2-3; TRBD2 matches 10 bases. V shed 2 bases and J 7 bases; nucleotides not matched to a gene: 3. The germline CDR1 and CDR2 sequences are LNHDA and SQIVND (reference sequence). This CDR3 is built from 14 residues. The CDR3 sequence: CASSILAGVNTQYF. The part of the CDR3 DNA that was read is TGTGCCAGTAGTATACTAGCGGGGGTAAATACG.

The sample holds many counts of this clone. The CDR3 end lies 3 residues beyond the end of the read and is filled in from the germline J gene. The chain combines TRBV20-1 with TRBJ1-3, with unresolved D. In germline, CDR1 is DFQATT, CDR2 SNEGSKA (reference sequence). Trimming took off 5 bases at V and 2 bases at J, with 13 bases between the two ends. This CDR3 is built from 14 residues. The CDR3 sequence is CSARAGITGNTIYF. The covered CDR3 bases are TGCAGTGCTCGAGCGGGGATCACTGGAAACACC.

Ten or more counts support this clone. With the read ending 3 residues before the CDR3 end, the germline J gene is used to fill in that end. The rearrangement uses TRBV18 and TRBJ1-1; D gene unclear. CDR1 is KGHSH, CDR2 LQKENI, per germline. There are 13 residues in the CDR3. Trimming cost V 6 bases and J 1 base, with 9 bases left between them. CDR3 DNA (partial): TGTGCCAGCTCCCCTAATACGAACACTGAA. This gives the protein CASSPNTNTE. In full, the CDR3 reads CASSPNTNTEAFF.